These T cell receptor beta chains were read from a single sample in a study of cytomegalovirus exposure and HLA in healthy donors. The protocol was immunoSEQ multiplex PCR, while the TCRdb copy is restricted to in-frame clones and leaves out a portion. The sample carries roughly 130,000 clones, roughly 90% recorded once. Sequenced material: PBMCs. The origin of the receptors is a woman between 40 and 50 years old in good health and CMV-seronegative. CDR3s include the opening cysteine and the closing phenylalanine or tryptophan. The D gene is left open where the match is weak. Only part of the rows carry a size: once, few, many, or a class if the clone is expanded.

TRBV10-3,.,TRBD2,TRBJ2-1,TGTGCCATAAAGTTAGGGGCTAGCGGGATTCGCGATGAGCAGTTCTTC,CAIKLGASGIRDEQFF
TRBV5-6,.,.,TRBJ2-3,TGTGCCAGCAGCTTGGGACTAACAGATACGCAGTATTTT,CASSLGLTDTQYF
TRBV4-3,few,TRBD1,TRBJ1-2,TGCGCCAGCAGCCAGCTCTCTCCAGAAGGGACAGGGGCCTATGGCTACACCTTC,CASSQLSPEGTGAYGYTF
TRBV12-1,.,.,TRBJ2-1,TGTGCCAGCAGCTTTGTGGGGGGGAACAATGAGCAGTTCTTC,CASSFVGGNNEQFF
TRBV7-2,.,TRBD1,TRBJ1-4,TGTGCCAGCAGCTCCTCCAGGGCAGGGGGCGTTGAAAAACTGTTTTTT,CASSSSRAGGVEKLFF
TRBV5-4,.,.,TRBJ1-5,TGTGCCAGCAGCTCCGGGGGTGGCAATCAGCCCCAGCATTTT,CASSSGGGNQPQHF
TRBV7-9,.,TRBD1,TRBJ2-5,TGTGCCAGCAGCTTACAAGGGGGCAGGGAGACCCAGTACTTC,CASSLQGGRETQYF
TRBV29-1,.,TRBD2,TRBJ2-7,TGCAGCGTAGATCTAGCGGGAGGAGGGTACGAGCAGTACTTC,CSVDLAGGGYEQYF
TRBV11-3,once,TRBD2,TRBJ2-1,TGTGCCAGCAGCTTATGGCTAGCGGGAGGCTACAATGAGCAGTTCTTC,CASSLWLAGGYNEQFF
TRBV28,.,.,TRBJ2-1,TGTGCCAGCGGGAGCTCCTACAATGAGCAGTTCTTC,CASGSSYNEQFF
TRBV11-2,.,.,TRBJ2-7,TGTGCCAGCAGCGCACGGCGGGTCGGGAGTGGATACGAGCAGTACTTC,CASSARRVGSGYEQYF
TRBV7-2,.,TRBD1,TRBJ2-3,TGTGCCAGCAGCTTATCGACAGGGGTGGATACGCAGTATTTT,CASSLSTGVDTQYF
TRBV7-8,.,.,TRBJ1-5,TGTGCCAGCAGCCCCGAAGGGGCCCTTAGCAATCAGCCCCAGCATTTT,CASSPEGALSNQPQHF
TRBV6-5,.,TRBD2,TRBJ2-7,TGTGCCAGCAGGTCACCGGGACTAGCGGGATCCGAGCAGTACTTC,CASRSPGLAGSEQYF
TRBV15,.,TRBD1,TRBJ1-1,TGTGCCACCAGCCGAGACCCGGGACAGAGTCAAGCTTTCTTT,CATSRDPGQSQAFF
TRBV6-5,.,.,TRBJ2-1,TGTGCCAGCAGTCAAAGCGGTTTCACATACAATGAGCAGTTCTTC,CASSQSGFTYNEQFF
TRBV5-1,.,.,TRBJ2-1,TGCGCCAGCAGCTTGGCCCCTCGCGCTAGCAATGAGCAGTTCTTC,CASSLAPRASNEQFF
TRBV28,.,.,TRBJ2-2,TGTGCCAGCGGGACTTGGAGTCCTTACACCGGGGAGCTGTTTTTT,CASGTWSPYTGELFF
TRBV5-1,.,TRBD2,TRBJ2-7,TGCGCCAGCAGACTAGCGGGAGTTAGTGAGCAGTACTTC,CASRLAGVSEQYF
TRBV7-9,.,TRBD2,TRBJ2-5,TGTTCCAGCAGCTTTGGACTAGCCGCAGAGACCCAGTACTTC,CSSSFGLAAETQYF
TRBV6-1,once,.,TRBJ2-3,TGTGCCAGCAGCCCAATTGGGGGGGATACGCAGTATTTT,CASSPIGGDTQYF
TRBV5-6,.,TRBD1,TRBJ2-6,TGTGCCAGCAGCTTACAGGGGGCGGGGGCCAACGTCCTGACTTTC,CASSLQGAGANVLTF
TRBV6-5,.,.,TRBJ1-2,TGTGCCAGCAGTTACTCGAGGTCCCTCACCTCCTATGGCTACACCTTC,CASSYSRSLTSYGYTF
TRBV6-6,.,TRBD1,TRBJ2-7,TGTGCCAGCAGTCTCCAGGGGGCTTCGTACGAGCAGTACTTC,CASSLQGASYEQYF
TRBV5-1,.,.,TRBJ2-7,TGCGCCAGCAGCGCAAACCCCAGGGTTGGGTACGAGCAGTACTTC,CASSANPRVGYEQYF
TRBV29-1,.,.,TRBJ1-1,TGCAGCGCAGGAGTAGGGGTGAACACTGAAGCCTTCTTT,CSAGVGVNTEAFF